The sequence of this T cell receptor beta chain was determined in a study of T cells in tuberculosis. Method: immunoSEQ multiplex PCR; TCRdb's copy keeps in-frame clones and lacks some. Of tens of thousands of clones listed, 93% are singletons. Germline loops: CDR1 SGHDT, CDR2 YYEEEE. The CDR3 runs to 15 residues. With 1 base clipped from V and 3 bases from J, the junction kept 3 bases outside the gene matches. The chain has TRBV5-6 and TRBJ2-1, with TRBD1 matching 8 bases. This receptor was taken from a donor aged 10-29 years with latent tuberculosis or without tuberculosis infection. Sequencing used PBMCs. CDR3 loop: CASSLPGQVYNEQFF. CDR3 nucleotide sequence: TGTGCCAGCAGCTTGCCGGGACAGGTCTACAATGAGCAGTTCTTC.